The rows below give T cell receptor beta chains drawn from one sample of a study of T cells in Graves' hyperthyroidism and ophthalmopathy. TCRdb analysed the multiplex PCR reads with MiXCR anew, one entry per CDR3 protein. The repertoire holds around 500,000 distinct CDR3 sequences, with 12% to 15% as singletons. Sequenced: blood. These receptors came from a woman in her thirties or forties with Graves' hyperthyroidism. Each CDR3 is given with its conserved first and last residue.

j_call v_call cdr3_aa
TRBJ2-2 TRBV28 CASRLGAGELFF
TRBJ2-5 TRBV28 CTSSSGGGLAEPSYQETQYF
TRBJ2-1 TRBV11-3 CASSLEGTSAEGDEQFF
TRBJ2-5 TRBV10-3 CAISESSGQVPLTQYF
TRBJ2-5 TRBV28 CASSSQGFYKETQYF
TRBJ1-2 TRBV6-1 CASSELLTGGVLYGYTF
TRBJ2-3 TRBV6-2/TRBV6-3 CASSYGLAGADTQYF
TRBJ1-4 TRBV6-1 CASSDEGLGEKLFF
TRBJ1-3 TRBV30 CAWSGLGISSGDTIYF
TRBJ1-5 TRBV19 CASRGQGIRTSNQPQHF
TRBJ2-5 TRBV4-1 CASSQDPTSGGYQETQYF
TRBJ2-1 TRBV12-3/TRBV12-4 CASRELAGGPNEQFF
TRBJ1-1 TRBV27 CASRGSSRGTEAFF
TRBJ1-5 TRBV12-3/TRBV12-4 CASSLGGRGQHF
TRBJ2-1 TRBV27 CASSFIQDYNEQFF
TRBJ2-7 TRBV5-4 CASSWTSGAYEQYF
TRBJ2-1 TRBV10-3 CAISDRGNNEQFF
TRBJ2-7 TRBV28 CASRSGTGDSYEQYF
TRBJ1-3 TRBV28 CASGVRGNTIYF
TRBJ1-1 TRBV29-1 CSVEEGRTEAFF
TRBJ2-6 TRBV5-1 CASSPQGLGANVLTF
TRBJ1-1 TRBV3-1 CASSQQATYTEAFF
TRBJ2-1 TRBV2 CASSEGARLANNEQFF
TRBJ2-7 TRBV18 CASSPPDVYEQYF
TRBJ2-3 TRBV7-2 CASSRDRGLDTQYF
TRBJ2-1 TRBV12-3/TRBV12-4 CASSLRRSSYNEQFF
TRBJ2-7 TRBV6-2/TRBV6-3 CASSYDFSSLYYEQYF
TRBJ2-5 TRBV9 CASSPFFPGEASGQETQYF
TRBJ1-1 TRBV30 CAWNRDANTEAFF
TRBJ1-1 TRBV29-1 CSVVETEAFF
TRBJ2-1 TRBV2 CASSRTRTEQFF
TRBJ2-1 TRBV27 CAGSLRGYNEQFF
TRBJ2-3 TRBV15 CATSMTSGNADTQYF
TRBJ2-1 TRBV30 CAWSALRTSGRSVYNEQFF
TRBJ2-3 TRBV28 CASSLAGLSSTDTQYF
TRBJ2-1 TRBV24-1 CATSDLATARYNEQFF
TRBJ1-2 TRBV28 CASNRQMSGYTF
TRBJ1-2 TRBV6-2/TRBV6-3 CASSHRTGNGYTF
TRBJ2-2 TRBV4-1 CASSQTHGRAYTGELFF
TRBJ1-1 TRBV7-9 CASSWDGPRAFF